The rows below give T cell receptor beta chains drawn from one sample of a study of response to subunit inactivated influenza vaccine. TCRdb re-called the RT-PCR reads through MiXCR, storing one row per CDR3 protein. This sample has about 520,000 distinct CDR3 sequences, with 9.5% to 13% found just once. The sample was PBMCs from blood, taken roughly 47 days after vaccination. These receptors all come from a man in his fifties who received an inactivated influenza vaccine. Both conserved end residues are trimmed from each CDR3.

v_call: TRBV29-1
cdr3_aa: SVEGATSGYLSYNEQF

v_call: TRBV4-2
cdr3_aa: ASSQAGGAGEQY

v_call: TRBV12-3/TRBV12-4
cdr3_aa: ASTRSGRSSYEQY

v_call: TRBV4-2
cdr3_aa: ASSQGAGGHHEKLF

v_call: TRBV4-3
cdr3_aa: ASSQEGIGGFYQETQY

v_call: TRBV7-2
cdr3_aa: ASSLEPRSYGYT

v_call: TRBV7-9
cdr3_aa: ASSLTGLAWEQY

v_call: TRBV5-1
cdr3_aa: ASWRGATGDEQY

v_call: TRBV24-1
cdr3_aa: ATSDFGDRRQETQY

v_call: TRBV7-2
cdr3_aa: ASSNRDRSSLQY

v_call: TRBV7-9
cdr3_aa: ASSLDSGLQQEQF

v_call: TRBV7-9
cdr3_aa: ASSRDRGSYEQY